Below, 18 T cell receptor beta chains from the same sample are listed, as sequenced in a study of early T cells in non-severe SARS-CoV-2 infection. In TCRdb, the 5' RACE reads were re-called with MiXCR into one record per CDR3 protein. The sample lists tens of thousands of distinct CDR3 sequences, under 15% seen once, with about 4.3% in the top ten. The sample taken for sequencing was whole blood. The source of these receptors is an adult who was a healthcare worker with PCR-confirmed SARS-CoV-2 infection or an uninfected control (not recorded which).

This clonotype was picked up many times. The chain uses TRBV30 and TRBJ2-5; TRBD2 agrees at 8 bases. The CDR3 has 13 amino acids. Trimming took 6 bases from V and 4 from J; bases not matched to a gene: 7. Germline lookup yields CDR1 GTSNPN and CDR2 SVGIG (reference sequence). CDR3 nucleotides: TGTGCCTGCACCTTTCGGGGGGGAGAGACCCAGTACTTC. Its protein is CACTFRGGETQYF.

The chain uses TRBV29-1 and TRBJ2-7; perhaps TRBD2 as D (7 bases). Germline CDR1 is SQVTM and CDR2 is ANQGSEA. V was clipped by 6 bases and J by 4 bases, with 22 bases between them. The CDR3 is made up of 15 amino acids. Here the CDR3 reads CSVKSGGRTPYEQYF. The CDR3, as DNA: TGCAGCGTAAAGTCCGGGGGGCGCACACCATACGAGCAGTACTTC.

V and J are TRBV27 and TRBJ1-1; 7 nucleotides line up with TRBD1. There are 13 residues in the CDR3. Germline CDR1 and CDR2: MNHEY and SMNVEV (reference sequence). V lost 5 bases, J lost 12 bases, and 12 bases stayed unmatched. CDR3 DNA sequence: TGTGCCAGCAGTCAAACTGGACAGGAGGGACCTTTCTTT. Amino acid sequence: CASSQTGQEGPFF.

This clonotype was detected many times. This sequence joins TRBV20-1 and TRBJ2-1; TRBD2 aligns across 10 bases. The V gene's germline CDR1 is DFQATT and CDR2 SNEGSKA (reference sequence). V gave up 5 bases and J gave up 5 bases; unmatched junction bases: 6. The CDR3 spans 14 residues. DNA for the CDR3: TGCAGTGCTCGTTCAGCGGGGGGGAACAATGAGCAGTTCTTC. This translates into CSARSAGGNNEQFF.

This clonotype was found many times. The J gene is TRBJ1-1, the V gene TRBV7-9; TRBD1 might be the D (5 bases). From germline, CDR1 is SEHNR and CDR2 FQNEAQ (reference sequence). CDR3 length: 14 amino acids. Trimming took 1 base from V and 7 from J, leaving 13 bases between them. This CDR3 reads CASSLDGDFGEAFF. In DNA, the CDR3 is TGTGCCAGCAGCTTAGACGGGGACTTCGGTGAAGCTTTCTTT.

The table lists this clonotype with many counts. V gene TRBV5-1 combines with J gene TRBJ2-2; a weak D match, TRBD1 (6 bases). V dropped 1 base and J dropped 2 bases, with 12 bases sitting between them. Germline assignment: CDR1 SGHRS and CDR2 YFSETQ. This CDR3 region has 16 residues. CDR3 nucleotide sequence: TGCGCCAGCAGCTTGCTGGGACACATTAACACCGGGGAGCTGTTTTTT. This sequence encodes CASSLLGHINTGELFF.

This clonotype was recorded many times. The chain combines TRBV29-1 with TRBJ2-4; 9 bases map to TRBD2. The junction had 13 bases not matched to a gene; V was cut back by 0 bases and J by 7 bases. The CDR3 covers 17 residues. Germline V CDR1 and CDR2: SQVTM, ANQGSEA. The CDR3 DNA reads TGCAGCGTTGAAGATCGGGGAGCGGGGGGCGGTAGGAACATTCAGTACTTC. This translates into CSVEDRGAGGGRNIQYF. Variable domain in full (rest from reference TRBV29-1 and TRBJ2-4): SAVISQKPSRDICQRGTSLTIQCQVDSQVTMMFWYRQQPGQSLTLIATANQGSEATYESGFVIDKFPISRPNLTFSTLTVSNMSPEDSSIYLCSVEDRGAGGGRNIQYFGAGTRLSVL.

This clonotype was counted many times. The rearrangement uses TRBV11-2 and TRBJ2-3, with D tentatively TRBD2 (6 bases). V was trimmed by 2 bases and J by 2 bases, leaving 14 bases between them. The CDR3 sequence is 16 residues long. Germline CDR1 SGHAT, CDR2 FQNNGV. The CDR3 nucleotides are TGTGCCAGCAGCTTACGGGCTAGCGTTCTCACAGATACGCAGTATTTT. This codes for CASSLRASVLTDTQYF.

This clonotype was observed many times. J is TRBJ2-1 and V is TRBV13, with 10 bases matching TRBD2. The CDR3 runs to 15 residues. Trimming removed 5 bases from V and 7 bases from J; junction bases left unmatched: 8. CDR1 is PRHDT, CDR2 FYEKMQ, per germline (reference sequence). CDR3 protein: CASSQRAGGQNEQFF. The CDR3 region has the DNA TGTGCCAGCAGCCAAAGAGCGGGGGGGCAAAATGAGCAGTTCTTC.

This clonotype showed up many times. The chain uses TRBV4-2 and TRBJ2-6; no clear D gene. CDR3 length: 16 amino acids. Trimming removed 0 bases at V and 0 bases at J, with 6 bases between. Per germline, CDR1 LGHNA and CDR2 YNFKEQ. CDR3 sequence reads: CASSQDASSGANVLTF. The CDR3 DNA follows: TGTGCCAGCAGCCAAGACGCCTCCTCTGGGGCCAACGTCCTGACTTTC.

Ten or more counts support this clonotype. The chain joins TRBV3-1 to TRBJ2-1; 8 nucleotides align to TRBD2. From germline, CDR1 is LGHDT and CDR2 YNNKEL (reference sequence). This CDR3 has 17 residues. V lost 7 bases to trimming and J lost 7 bases; unmatched junction nucleotides: 18. CDR3 sequence (DNA): TGTGCCAGCACCCCCCGGTGGGCGGGGGGCGGCTTAAATGAGCAGTTCTTC. This encodes CASTPRWAGGGLNEQFF.

This sequence joins TRBV9 and TRBJ2-3; D call uncertain. Trimming removed 5 bases at V and 2 bases at J, with 12 bases between. Germline V gene sequence: CDR1 SGDLS, CDR2 YYNGEE. The CDR3 totals 14 residues. CDR3 amino acids: CASSQRALTDTQYF. For the CDR3, the DNA is TGTGCCAGCAGTCAAAGGGCCCTCACAGATACGCAGTATTTT.

This clonotype was seen ten or more times. This sequence joins TRBV12-5 and TRBJ2-7; D is tentatively TRBD1 or TRBD2 (5 bases each). Between the trimmed V and J ends, which lost 7 bases and 2 bases, there was a span of 18 bases. Germline lookup yields CDR1 LGHNT and CDR2 FRNRAP. The CDR3 spans 15 residues. For the CDR3, the DNA is TGTGCTAGTGCCTCCCCCGGGACGGGGACCTACGAGCAGTACTTC. Translating it yields CASASPGTGTYEQYF. Supplemented by reference TRBV12-5 and TRBJ2-7, the full variable domain reads DARVTQTPRHKVTEMGQEVTMRCQPILGHNTVFWYRQTMMQGLELLAYFRNRAPLDDSGMPKDRFSAEMPDATLATLKIQPSEPRDSAVYFCASASPGTGTYEQYFGPGTRLTVT.

Ten or more counts support this clonotype. The V and J genes are TRBV6-2 or TRBV6-3 and TRBJ1-5; 9 nucleotides match TRBD1. From germline, CDR1 is MNHEY and CDR2 SVGEGT. The CDR3 consists of 13 residues. V gave up 9 bases and J gave up 6 bases; unmatched junction bases: 6. CDR3 DNA sequence: TGTGCCAGTGGGACAGGGTATTTTCAGCCCCAGCATTTT. Translated: CASGTGYFQPQHF.

A few counts support this clonotype. The chain is built from TRBV12-3 or TRBV12-4 and TRBJ1-4; D is perhaps TRBD1 (6 bases). CDR3 size: 15 residues. V lost 4 bases to trimming and J lost 5 bases, with 14 bases between them. CDR3 in DNA: TGTGCCAGCAGTTCAACAGGGTCTACAAATGAAAAACTGTTTTTT. It yields the protein CASSSTGSTNEKLFF.

This clonotype was counted at least ten times. This sequence joins TRBV24-1 and TRBJ2-3; D is perhaps TRBD1 or TRBD2 (5 bases each). The CDR3 contains 14 residues. V shed 2 bases and J shed 5 bases, with 10 bases lying between them. Looked up from germline, CDR1 is KGHDR and CDR2 is SFDVKD. As DNA, the CDR3 is TGTGCCACCAGTGATTCCGGGACGAGAGATACGCAGTATTTT. It yields the protein CATSDSGTRDTQYF.

This clonotype was found a few times. The rearrangement joins TRBV12-3 or TRBV12-4 to TRBJ2-3; D not certain. Trimming removed 3 bases at V and 1 base at J, with 8 bases between. The CDR3 is 14 residues long. The CDR3 protein is CASSLNLGTDTQYF. CDR3 nucleotides: TGTGCCAGCAGTTTGAATCTCGGCACAGATACGCAGTATTTT.

This clonotype was found many times. The chain has TRBV14 and TRBJ1-6; 9 bases match TRBD1. The trim removed 6 bases at V and 8 bases at J, leaving 11 bases unmatched. The CDR3 runs 16 residues. Germline V CDR1 and CDR2: SGHDN, FVKESK. Written as DNA, the CDR3 is TGTGCCAGCAGGCAGGGACAGGGACTTTCGGATTCACCCCTCCACTTT. Its translation is CASRQGQGLSDSPLHF.